The clone carrying this TCR beta chain was counted once. A clone one base away is much larger, so this may be a read error. The CDR3 extends over 14 amino acids. Germline V gives CDR1 SNHLY, CDR2 FYNNEI. V dropped 6 bases and J dropped 9 bases, with 15 bases sitting between them. This record comes from a study of T cells in Graves' hyperthyroidism and ophthalmopathy. It was RNA transcripts that yielded the amplified TCR beta CDR3 regions. Using the HTBI primer set, a first-round RT-PCR was run on the TCR CDR3. TCRdb passed the multiplex PCR reads through MiXCR, listing each CDR3 protein once. The sample holds approximately 380,000 distinct CDR3 sequences; roughly 13% are singletons and the top ten take approximately 27%.

The specimen sequenced was blood. The receptor's source is a man aged 45-60 years with Graves' ophthalmopathy. V is TRBV2 and J is TRBJ1-6; D unclear. The chain's CDR3 is CASSPHGVGSPLHF. The CDR3 DNA sequence: TGTGCCAGCAGCCCCCATGGGGTTGGTTCACCCCTCCACTTT.